This entry features one TCR beta chain sequence. Its antigen is not known. The data are from a study of shared clonotypes between healthy human individuals. Broader study findings: Sequencing depth was expected to affect clonotype sharing among donors. Lower generation probabilities were found for non-shared clonotypes than for those shared by all four donors. The authors sampled blood alone, and tissue repertoires likely differ.

The sorted-subset replicate PCRs were given about 200 ng DNA, which is tens of thousands of T cell genomes. Measured with immunoSEQ multiplex PCR; TCRdb has only the in-frame clones, and not every one. The data contain about 1 million clones, about 76% of them singletons. After removal of 4 bases from V and 5 bases from J, the junction contained 6 bases not matched to a gene. Germline V CDR1 and CDR2: MDHEN, SYDVKM. The CDR3 extends over 15 amino acids. The rearrangement joins TRBV28 to TRBJ2-7; TRBD1 matches at 12 bases. The sample consisted of memory CD4+ T cells sorted from blood. Subset indicated: CD45RA-negative fraction. The sequence came from a young man in good health. The CDR3 is CASSSGTGGFNEQYF. Here the CDR3 DNA reads TGTGCCAGCAGTTCCGGGACAGGGGGCTTCAACGAGCAGTACTTC.